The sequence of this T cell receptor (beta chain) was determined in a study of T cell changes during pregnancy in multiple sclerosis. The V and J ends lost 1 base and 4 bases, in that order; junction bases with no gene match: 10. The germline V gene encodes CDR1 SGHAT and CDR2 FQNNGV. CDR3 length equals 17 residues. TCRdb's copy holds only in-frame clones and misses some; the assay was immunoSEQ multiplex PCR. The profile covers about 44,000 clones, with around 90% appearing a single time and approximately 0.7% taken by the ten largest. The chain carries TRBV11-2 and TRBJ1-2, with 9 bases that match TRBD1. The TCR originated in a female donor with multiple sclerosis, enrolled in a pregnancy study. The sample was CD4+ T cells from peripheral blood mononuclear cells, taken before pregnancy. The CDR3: CASSLVPPGQGGYGYTF. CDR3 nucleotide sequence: TGTGCCAGCAGCTTAGTTCCCCCGGGACAGGGTGGCTATGGCTACACCTTC.